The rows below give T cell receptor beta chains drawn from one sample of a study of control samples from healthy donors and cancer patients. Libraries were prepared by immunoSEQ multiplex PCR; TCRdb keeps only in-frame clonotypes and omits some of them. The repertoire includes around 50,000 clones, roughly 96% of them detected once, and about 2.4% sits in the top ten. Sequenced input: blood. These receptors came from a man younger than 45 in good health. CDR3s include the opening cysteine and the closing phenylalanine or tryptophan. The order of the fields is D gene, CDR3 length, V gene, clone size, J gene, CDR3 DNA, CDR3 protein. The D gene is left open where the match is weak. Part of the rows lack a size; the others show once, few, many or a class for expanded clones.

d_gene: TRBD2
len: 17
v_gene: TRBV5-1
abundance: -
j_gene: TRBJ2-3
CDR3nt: TGCGCCAGCAGCTTGGGGTCCAGCGGGATCAGCACAGATACGCAGTATTTT
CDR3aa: CASSLGSSGISTDTQYF

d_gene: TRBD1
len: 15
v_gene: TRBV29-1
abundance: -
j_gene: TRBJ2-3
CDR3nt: TGCAGCGTTACACGCGGGACAGGGGGCACAGATACGCAGTATTTT
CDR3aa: CSVTRGTGGTDTQYF

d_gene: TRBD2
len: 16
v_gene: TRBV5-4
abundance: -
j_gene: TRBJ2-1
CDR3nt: TGTGCCACCAACCCAACGGGAGGCTCAATTTACAATGAGCAGTTCTTC
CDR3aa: CATNPTGGSIYNEQFF

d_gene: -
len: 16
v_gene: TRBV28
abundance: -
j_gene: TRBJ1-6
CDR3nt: TGTGCCAGCAGTTCCCCGACGGGAGTAGTTAATTCACCCCTCCACTTT
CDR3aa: CASSSPTGVVNSPLHF

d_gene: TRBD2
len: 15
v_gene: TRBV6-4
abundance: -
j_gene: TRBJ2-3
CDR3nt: TGTGCCAGCAGTGTTACGGGAGGGAGCACAGATACGCAGTATTTT
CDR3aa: CASSVTGGSTDTQYF

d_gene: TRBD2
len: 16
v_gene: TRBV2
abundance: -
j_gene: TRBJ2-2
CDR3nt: TGTGCCACACGGGGCCTAGCGGGGCCGAACACCGGGGAGCTGTTTTTT
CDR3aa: CATRGLAGPNTGELFF

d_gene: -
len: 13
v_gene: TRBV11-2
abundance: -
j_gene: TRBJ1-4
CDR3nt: TGTGCCAGCGTGTCGCGGGCTAATGAAAAACTGTTTTTT
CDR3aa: CASVSRANEKLFF

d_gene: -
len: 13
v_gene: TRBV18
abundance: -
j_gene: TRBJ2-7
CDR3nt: TGTGCCAGCTCACCAAGGGGCTCCTACGAGCAGTACTTC
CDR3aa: CASSPRGSYEQYF

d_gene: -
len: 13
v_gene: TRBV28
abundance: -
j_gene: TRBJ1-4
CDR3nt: TGTGCCACCCAGGGGACGCCTAATGAAAAACTGTTTTTT
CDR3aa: CATQGTPNEKLFF

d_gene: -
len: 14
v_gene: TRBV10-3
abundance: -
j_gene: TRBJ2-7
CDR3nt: TGTGCCATCAGTAAGACCCCAACCGAATACGAGCAGTACTTC
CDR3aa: CAISKTPTEYEQYF

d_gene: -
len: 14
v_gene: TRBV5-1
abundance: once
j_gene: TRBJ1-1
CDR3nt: TGCGCCAGCAGCTTGAACAGGGCGGTCACTGAAGCTTTCTTT
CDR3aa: CASSLNRAVTEAFF

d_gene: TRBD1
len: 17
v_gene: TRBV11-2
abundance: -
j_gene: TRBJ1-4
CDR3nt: TGTGCCAGCAGCTTAGCCCCCTCGATCGGGACAGGCGAAAAACTGTTTTTT
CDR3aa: CASSLAPSIGTGEKLFF

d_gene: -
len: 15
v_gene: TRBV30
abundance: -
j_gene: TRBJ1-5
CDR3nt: TGTGCCTGGAGTCCCACAGTTCCGAGCAATCAGCCCCAGCATTTT
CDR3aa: CAWSPTVPSNQPQHF

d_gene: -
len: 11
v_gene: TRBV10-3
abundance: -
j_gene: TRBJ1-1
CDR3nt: TGTGCCATCAGTGCAGACAGGGAAGCTTTCTTT
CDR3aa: CAISADREAFF

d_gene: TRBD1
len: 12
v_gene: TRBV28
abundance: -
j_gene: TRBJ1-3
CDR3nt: TGTGCCAGCGGACAGGGCGGACACACCATATATTTT
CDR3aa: CASGQGGHTIYF

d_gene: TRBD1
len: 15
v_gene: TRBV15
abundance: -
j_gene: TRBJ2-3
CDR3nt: TGTGCCACCAGCAGGAGACAGGGCGAGACAGATACGCAGTATTTT
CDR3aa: CATSRRQGETDTQYF

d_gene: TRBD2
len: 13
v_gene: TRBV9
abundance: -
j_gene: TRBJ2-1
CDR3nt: TGTGCCAGCAGCGTAACTAGCGATAATGAGCAGTTCTTC
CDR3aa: CASSVTSDNEQFF

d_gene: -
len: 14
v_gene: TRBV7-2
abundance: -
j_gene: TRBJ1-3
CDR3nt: TGTGCCAGCAGCCTGAACAGGGACGGAAACACCATATATTTT
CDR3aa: CASSLNRDGNTIYF

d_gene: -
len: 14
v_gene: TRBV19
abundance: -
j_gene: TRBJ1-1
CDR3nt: TGTGCCAGTAGTATGGGACCTCGGAACACTGAAGCTTTCTTT
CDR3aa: CASSMGPRNTEAFF

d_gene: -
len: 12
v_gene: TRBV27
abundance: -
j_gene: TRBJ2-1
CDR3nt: TGTGCCAGCAGTTTAGCCGGCAATGAGCAGTTCTTC
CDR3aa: CASSLAGNEQFF

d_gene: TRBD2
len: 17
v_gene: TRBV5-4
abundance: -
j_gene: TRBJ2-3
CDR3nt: TGTGCCAGCAGCTTGGTTGCAAGGCGGGGGAGCACAGATACGCAGTATTTT
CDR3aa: CASSLVARRGSTDTQYF

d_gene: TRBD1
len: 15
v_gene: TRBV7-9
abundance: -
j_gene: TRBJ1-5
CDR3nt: TGTGCCAGCAGCCCAGGACAGGGGGCCTTCTATCCCCAGCATTTT
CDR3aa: CASSPGQGAFYPQHF

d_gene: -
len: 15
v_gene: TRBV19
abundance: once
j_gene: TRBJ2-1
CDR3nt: TGTGCCAGTAGTATGCTTCCCAGCTCCTACAATGAGCAGTTCTTC
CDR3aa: CASSMLPSSYNEQFF